Each of the 5 T cell receptor beta chains below was sequenced from the same sample in a study of identical twins. One entry per CDR3 protein results from TCRdb running MiXCR on the 5' RACE reads. The data contain roughly 220,000 distinct CDR3 sequences, 6.5% of them singletons. This sample was shared with a second study, whose subject was T cells expressing NK-cell markers.

Sequenced: CD8+ T cells sorted from blood. The receptor source for this set is a woman under 30 in good health.

This clonotype has more than one count but fewer than ten. This sequence joins TRBV20-1 and TRBJ2-7; TRBD2 aligns across 9 bases. CDR3 length equals 13 residues. CDR1 and CDR2 (germline): DFQATT, SNEGSKA (reference sequence). V lost 6 bases, J lost 2 bases, and 5 bases stayed unmatched. This CDR3 reads CSAPSGEPYEQYF. In DNA, the CDR3 is TGCAGTGCCCCTAGCGGGGAGCCCTACGAGCAGTACTTC.

This clonotype was recorded a few times. This chain uses TRBV6-1 with TRBJ1-1; 7 bases are a match to TRBD1. Unmatched junction bases numbered 8, after V lost 6 bases and J lost 7 bases. This CDR3 contains 13 residues. The V gene's germline CDR1 is MNHNS and CDR2 SASEGT. Written as DNA, the CDR3 is TGTGCCAGCAGGATCACAGGGGCCCTTGAAGCTTTCTTT. It translates to CASRITGALEAFF.

This clonotype was picked up many times. V usage is TRBV9 and J usage is TRBJ2-1; TRBD2 is a possible D gene (5 bases). Deletions cut 0 bases from V and 8 bases from J, with 15 bases between. Germline V gives CDR1 SGDLS, CDR2 YYNGEE. The CDR3 spans 15 residues. The DNA for the CDR3 is TGTGCCAGCAGCGTAGGAGTAGTTGGGCGGGATGAGCAGTTCTTC. As protein: CASSVGVVGRDEQFF.

This clonotype has at least ten counts. J is TRBJ2-3 and V is TRBV27, with D hard to call. In germline, CDR1 is MNHEY, CDR2 SMNVEV (reference sequence). This CDR3 has 15 residues. V gave up 5 bases and J gave up 4 bases, with 16 bases separating them. CDR3 sequence reads: CASSPLSEVADTQYF. CDR3 in DNA: TGTGCCAGCAGTCCCCTCTCCGAGGTCGCAGATACGCAGTATTTT.

The V gene is TRBV30, the J gene TRBJ1-2; 7 nucleotides align to TRBD1. The germline CDR1 and CDR2 sequences are GTSNPN and SVGIG (reference sequence). J lost 6 bases, V lost 4 bases, and 8 bases had no gene match. CDR3 length: 13 residues. This CDR3 reads CAWNLDRVDGYTF. The CDR3 DNA sequence: TGTGCCTGGAATCTCGACAGGGTGGATGGCTACACCTTC.